This T cell receptor beta chain was found in a study of blood T cell repertoires in COVID-19. Study overall: In each case, the material was cDNA or gDNA derived from T cells, B-cell-depleted T cells, or PBMCs.

Germline V gene data show CDR1 as MGHRA and CDR2 as YSYEKL. The CDR3 is 15 amino acids. V lost 5 bases and J lost 3; bases outside the gene matches: 7. Source study methods: Counts of nucleated cells, estimated from reference gene primer amplification, were obtained. Method: immunoSEQ multiplex PCR; TCRdb's copy keeps in-frame clones and lacks some. That table is the source of V, J and clone size, and D and trimming were worked out from the DNA. This sample has 380,000 or so clones; roughly 90% occur once, and the top ten carry about 1.2%. The chain joins TRBV4-1 to TRBJ2-3; the match to TRBD1 covers 8 bases. The clonotype comes from a man aged 35 to 55 with acute or convalescent COVID-19. Sequencing was carried out using peripheral blood. In DNA form, the CDR3 reads TGCGCCAGCAGCTCCCGGGACAGGACTACAGATACGCAGTATTTT. Its protein product is CASSSRDRTTDTQYF.